What follows is one TCR beta chain and its context. Its specificity is unknown. The data originate from a study of shared clonotypes between healthy human individuals. Study-wide results and caveats: The sharing of roughly 5% of naive CD4 clonotypes was seen across several donors.

Germline V gives CDR1 MNHNS, CDR2 SASEGT. V shed 6 bases and J 2 bases; nucleotides not matched to a gene: 10. CDR3 length equals 15 residues. Genomic DNA belonging to each subset was distributed in equal measure over several immunoSEQ plates. Assay used: immunoSEQ multiplex PCR; TCRdb lists only in-frame clones, some missing. The table records 2 million to 3 million clones, roughly 92% of them present only once. V usage is TRBV6-1 and J usage is TRBJ2-7, with 7 bases lining up with TRBD1. The clonotype was recovered from a man between 18 and 35 years old in good health. The sample was naive CD4+ T cells sorted from blood. Subset: CD45RA+ positively selected. The CDR3 protein is CASRLEDRNPYEQYF. The CDR3 region has the DNA TGTGCCAGCAGGCTAGAGGACAGGAATCCCTACGAGCAGTACTTC.